Shown below are 25 T cell receptor beta chains from a single sample sequenced in a study of blood T cell repertoires in COVID-19 (dated by TCRdb to about 2020). Library creation used the immunoSEQ multiplex PCR assay. Not all clones reach the TCRdb copy of this immuneACCESS table, which keeps in-frame sequences only. Checked studies attribute under half of the gap to unresolved V genes and leave the rest unexplained. The sample includes roughly 130,000 clones, with approximately 89% observed a single time. The biggest ten clones account for 10% of the sample. The sample taken for sequencing was peripheral blood. All receptors derive from a man aged 55 to 70 with active or convalescent COVID-19.

Turning to this clone: The sample holds other DNA sequences that translate to the same CDR3. The chain couples TRBV27 to TRBJ2-7; 8 positions match TRBD1. Germline V gene data show CDR1 as MNHEY and CDR2 as SMNVEV (reference sequence). The V segment lost 5 bases and the J segment 1 base; nucleotides outside the gene matches: 7. The CDR3 totals 15 residues. The CDR3 DNA sequence: TGTGCCAGCAGTCCTAGACAGGGGACATCCTACGAGCAGTACTTC. It yields the protein CASSPRQGTSYEQYF.

The rearrangement uses TRBV3-1 (or the pseudogene TRBV3-2) and TRBJ2-1; 10 positions agree with TRBD1. CDR3 length: 15 residues. Germline CDR1 reads LGHDT; CDR2 reads YNNKEL (reference sequence). The V and J ends lost 4 bases and 4 bases, in that order; junction bases with no gene match: 4. CDR3 bases: TGTGCCAGCAGCCCTGGGACAGGGGATTACAATGAGCAGTTCTTC. Protein product: CASSPGTGDYNEQFF.

The chain uses TRBV5-1 and TRBJ2-1; 10 nucleotides match TRBD2. CDR1 SGHRS and CDR2 YFSETQ come from the germline V gene. With 4 bases clipped from V and 0 bases from J, the junction kept 13 bases outside the gene matches. The CDR3 is 19 residues long. For the CDR3, the DNA is TGCGCCAGCAGCGAACTAGCGGGGTCGGTTGTAGGCTCCTACAATGAGCAGTTCTTC. Translating gives CASSELAGSVVGSYNEQFF.

The chain joins TRBV24-1 to TRBJ1-5, with 7 positions matching TRBD1. This CDR3 contains 15 residues. Trimming took 10 bases from V and 0 from J; bases not matched to a gene: 8. Looked up from germline, CDR1 is KGHDR and CDR2 is SFDVKD. The CDR3 bases are TGTGCCACTTCCACAGGGGCCTATAGCAATCAGCCCCAGCATTTT. It yields the protein CATSTGAYSNQPQHF.

The CDR3 sequence is CSVGDRGPDEQYF. For the CDR3, the DNA is TGCAGCGTTGGGGACAGGGGGCCGGACGAGCAGTACTTC. The V call is TRBV29-1, the J call TRBJ2-7; 12 nucleotides line up with TRBD1. Looked up from germline, CDR1 is SQVTM and CDR2 is ANQGSEA. This CDR3 comprises 13 residues. V shed 4 bases, J shed 5 bases, and the junction held 3 bases outside the gene matches.

In this sample, this clone turned up once. This sequence joins TRBV9 and TRBJ2-5; tentatively, D is TRBD1 (5 bases). V dropped 0 bases and J dropped 5 bases, with 14 bases sitting between them. CDR1 is SGDLS, CDR2 YYNGEE, per germline. This CDR3 has 15 amino acids. Here the CDR3 DNA reads TGTGCCAGCAGCGTAGCATGGGGCCTTCGGGAGACCCAGTACTTC. Protein: CASSVAWGLRETQYF.

The CDR3 here is CASARTGVLAEAFF. The CDR3 DNA is TGTGCCAGCGCAAGAACAGGGGTTCTAGCTGAAGCTTTCTTT. This rearrangement joins TRBV19 to TRBJ1-1, with 7 bases that match TRBD1. Trimming removed 9 bases from V and 6 bases from J; junction bases left unmatched: 13. Germline CDR1 reads LNHDA; CDR2 reads SQIVND (reference sequence). The CDR3 is made up of 14 amino acids.

The chain combines TRBV4-1 with TRBJ1-6; D unresolved. Germline CDR1 and CDR2: MGHRA and YSYEKL. V lost 0 bases to trimming and J lost 4 bases, with 7 bases between them. This CDR3 is 15 amino acids long. The CDR3 region is CASSQERSYNSPLHF. CDR3 DNA sequence: TGCGCCAGCAGCCAAGAACGGTCATATAATTCACCCCTCCACTTT.

This chain connects TRBV6-5 to TRBJ2-7; 11 positions match TRBD1. The germline V gene encodes CDR1 MNHEY and CDR2 SVGAGI. The CDR3 has 15 amino acids. After removal of 2 bases from V and 5 bases from J, the junction contained 5 bases not matched to a gene. The DNA of the CDR3 is TGTGCCAGCAGTTACGGCGGGACAGGGGGTAACGAGCAGTACTTC. It codes for CASSYGGTGGNEQYF.

Of note for this clone: Other DNA sequences in the same sample also yield this CDR3. The chain combines TRBV28 with TRBJ1-2; possible D gene TRBD1, 6 bases. The CDR3 sequence is 13 residues long. The V end lost 6 bases, the J end lost 1 base, and 9 bases lay between the germline ends. Germline CDR1 and CDR2: MDHEN and SYDVKM. CDR3 protein: CASSPDSNYGYTF. The CDR3 DNA sequence: TGTGCCAGCAGCCCGGACAGTAACTATGGCTACACCTTC.

Points on this clone: The junction shows a germline mismatch at one end, possibly a read error. This sequence joins TRBV29-1 and TRBJ1-2; 8 bases are shared with TRBD1. Germline V gives CDR1 SQVTM, CDR2 ANQGSEA. This CDR3 is 14 amino acids long. DNA for the CDR3: TGCAGCGTGGAAGGGACAGGCCATAACTATGGCTACACCTTC. This encodes CSVEGTGHNYGYTF.

This clone is a singleton in its sample. The chain carries TRBV5-1 and TRBJ2-5; TRBD1 is a possible D gene (6 bases). CDR1 and CDR2 (germline): SGHRS, YFSETQ. The CDR3 covers 15 residues. Trimming shortened V by 4 bases and J by 2 bases, and 15 bases separated the two germline ends. The CDR3 bases are TGCGCCAGCAGCCCCGGTAGGGGGATGCAAGAGACCCAGTACTTC. The encoded protein is CASSPGRGMQETQYF.

J is TRBJ2-3 and V is TRBV10-3, with D possibly matching TRBD2 (5 bases). The length of the CDR3 is 12 residues. Per germline, CDR1 ENHRY and CDR2 SYGVKD. The V end lost 11 bases, the J end lost 1 base, and 10 bases lay between the germline ends. The CDR3 nucleotides read TGTGCCGCGAGCGGCGGCACAGATACGCAGTATTTT. This encodes CAASGGTDTQYF.

This clone has a single count. The rearrangement uses TRBV11-2 and TRBJ1-1; D gene unclear. This CDR3 has 13 residues. Deletions cut 3 bases from V and 1 base from J, with 6 bases between. Germline lookup yields CDR1 SGHAT and CDR2 FQNNGV. CDR3 loop: CASSFTPNTEAFF. The CDR3, as DNA: TGTGCCAGCAGCTTTACACCGAACACTGAAGCTTTCTTT.

The chain carries TRBV24-1 and TRBJ2-7, with D unclear. Germline V gene lookup returns CDR1 KGHDR and CDR2 SFDVKD. The CDR3 sequence is 14 residues long. Trimming stripped 0 bases from V and 2 bases from J, with 7 bases between. CDR3 region: CATSDLGGAYEQYF. The CDR3 bases are TGTGCCACCAGTGATTTGGGCGGAGCCTACGAGCAGTACTTC.

The chain uses TRBV15 and TRBJ1-5; 9 bases agree with TRBD1. The length of the CDR3 is 16 residues. Looked up from germline, CDR1 is LNHNV and CDR2 is YYDKDF (reference sequence). Germline trimming cut 0 bases from V and 5 bases from J; bases unmatched to any gene: 5. DNA for the CDR3: TGTGCCACCAGCAGAGATTCCCGGACAGGGGATCAGCCCCAGCATTTT. It is translated as CATSRDSRTGDQPQHF. Full variable domain (rest looked up from reference TRBV15 and TRBJ1-5): DAMVIQNPRYQVTQFGKPVTLSCSQTLNHNVMYWYQQKSSQAPKLLFHYYDKDFNNEADTPDNFQSRRPNTSFCFLDIRSPGLGDTAMYLCATSRDSRTGDQPQHFGDGTRLSIL.

V is TRBV9 and J is TRBJ2-1, with D tentatively TRBD2 (5 bases). Trimming pared 1 base from V and 5 bases from J, leaving 16 bases between. CDR1 is SGDLS and CDR2 is YYNGEE in the germline V gene. The CDR3 length is 16 residues. The CDR3 DNA reads TGTGCCAGCAGCGTACTGCCGGGAAGTTCTCACAATGAGCAGTTCTTC. Translating gives CASSVLPGSSHNEQFF.

The chain employs TRBV24-1 and TRBJ2-2; no firm D call. V was clipped by 2 bases and J by 0 bases, with 9 bases between them. This CDR3 has 16 residues. The germline gives CDR1 KGHDR, CDR2 SFDVKD. Here the CDR3 reads CATSDSRRANTGELFF. The CDR3 nucleotides are TGTGCCACCAGTGATTCGCGGCGCGCGAACACCGGGGAGCTGTTTTTT.

The J gene is TRBJ2-1, the V gene TRBV4-1; the match to TRBD2 covers 11 bases. The J segment lost 9 bases and the V segment lost 1 base, leaving 5 bases of the junction unmatched. The CDR3 has 15 residues. Germline assignment: CDR1 MGHRA and CDR2 YSYEKL. The CDR3 sequence is CASSQVGTSGSEQFF. Here the CDR3 DNA reads TGCGCCAGCAGCCAAGTAGGGACTAGCGGATCTGAGCAGTTCTTC.

The gene calls are TRBV7-3 and TRBJ1-6; the D gene is possibly TRBD1 (6 bases). CDR3 length: 14 amino acids. V was trimmed by 2 bases and J by 10 bases, leaving 12 bases between them. From germline, CDR1 is SGHTA and CDR2 FQGTGA. The CDR3 sequence: CASSLHRDRSPLHF. The CDR3 coding sequence is TGTGCCAGCAGCTTACACAGGGACCGGTCACCCCTCCACTTT.

V is TRBV11-2 and J is TRBJ1-1; the match to TRBD1 covers 8 bases. V lost 5 bases and J lost 0; bases outside the gene matches: 5. The CDR3 spans 15 residues. Germline V CDR1 and CDR2: SGHAT, FQNNGV. CDR3 in amino acids: CASSNRDRMNTEAFF. In nucleotides, the CDR3 is TGTGCCAGCAGCAACCGGGACAGGATGAACACTGAAGCTTTCTTT.

V gene TRBV9 combines with J gene TRBJ2-3; D is ambiguous. The V and J ends lost 6 bases and 0 bases respectively, with 17 bases between them. Germline V gives CDR1 SGDLS, CDR2 YYNGEE. There are 16 residues in the CDR3. This CDR3 reads CASNERPFFSTDTQYF. For the CDR3, the DNA is TGTGCCAGCAACGAGCGTCCCTTCTTTAGCACAGATACGCAGTATTTT.

The genes are TRBV28 and TRBJ1-2; D may be TRBD1 (5 bases). The CDR3 covers 15 residues. Germline V CDR1 and CDR2: MDHEN, SYDVKM. Trimming took 6 bases from V and 3 from J, leaving 17 bases between them. This CDR3 is CASSSAGGIDYGYTF. The DNA for the CDR3 is TGTGCCAGCAGCTCCGCGGGGGGGATTGACTATGGCTACACCTTC.

This chain joins TRBV19 and TRBJ2-7, with TRBD2 as a possible D gene (5 bases). Germline values: CDR1 LNHDA, CDR2 SQIVND (reference sequence). The CDR3 length is 15 residues. Trimming pared 3 bases from V and 3 bases from J, leaving 15 bases between. The CDR3 here is CASSIGPGVRYEQYF. The CDR3 DNA sequence: TGTGCCAGTAGTATTGGTCCCGGGGTTCGCTACGAGCAGTACTTC. The variable domain in full, with the rest retrieved from reference TRBV19 and TRBJ2-7, is DGGITQSPKYLFRKEGQNVTLSCEQNLNHDAMYWYRQDPGQGLRLIYYSQIVNDFQKGDIAEGYSVSREKKESFPLTVTSAQKNPTAFYLCASSIGPGVRYEQYFGPGTRLTVT.

In its sample, this clone was seen once. The chain recombines TRBV9 with TRBJ2-3; D remains unclear. This CDR3 is 13 amino acids long. The V end lost 1 base, the J end lost 3 bases, and 6 bases lay between the germline ends. Germline V lookup: CDR1 SGDLS, CDR2 YYNGEE. This chain's CDR3 is CASSVLATDTQYF. The CDR3 coding sequence is TGTGCCAGCAGCGTATTGGCAACAGATACGCAGTATTTT.